This T cell receptor beta chain was sequenced for a study of Ad26.COV2.S vaccination and SARS-CoV-2 variants. A remark on this clone: Its target is unknown.

Findings and limits, study-wide: Total T cell responses, in the TCR breadth and depth analyses, may have been underestimated. Marked by substantial breadth, spike-specific CD8+ and CD4+ T cell responses were reportedly seen after vaccination.

Germline-derived CDR1 and CDR2 are MNHEY and SVGAGI. V was trimmed by 8 bases and J by 4 bases, leaving 7 bases between them. This CDR3 is 11 amino acids long. Treatment: around 19 received Ad26.COV2.S at low or high dose, single or two shots; about 5 received placebo; per-sample allocation not given. Day 63 following the first vaccine or placebo injection was when the samples were taken. TCRdb keeps only in-frame clones here, not all; method: immunoSEQ multiplex PCR. Here the sample spans around 450,000 clones, 85% to 90% being singletons. The source material was peripheral blood, sampled in a trial of Ad26.COV2.S vaccine versus placebo. The gene calls are TRBV6-5 and TRBJ2-3; no clear D gene. This clonotype was sampled from a person aged 18-60 years who received the Ad26.COV2.S COVID-19 vaccine or a placebo. The chain's CDR3 is CASGRSDTQYF. For the CDR3, the DNA is TGTGCCAGCGGGCGTTCAGATACGCAGTATTTT.